The next 22 T cell receptor beta chains were all read from a single sample in a study of CD8+ T cells in alopecia areata. TCR sequencing used cDNA made by reverse transcription of extracted RNA. TCRdb's copy holds only in-frame clones and misses some; the assay was immunoSEQ multiplex PCR. The table shows over 85,000 clones, with roughly two fifths occurring only once. The source material was CD4+ T cells sorted from blood. These receptors all stem from a human donor with alopecia areata.

This clone was seen a few times. V usage is TRBV4-2 and J usage is TRBJ1-5; D not certain. Germline V lookup: CDR1 LGHNA, CDR2 YNFKEQ. Between the trimmed V and J ends, which lost 1 base and 0 bases, there was a span of 10 bases. This CDR3 has 16 residues. In DNA, the CDR3 is TGTGCCAGCAGCCAAGGTGAGGCGGATAGCAATCAGCCCCAGCATTTT. Residues: CASSQGEADSNQPQHF.

This clone has only a few counts. V and J are TRBV29-1 and TRBJ2-1; 8 bases map to TRBD1. Looked up from germline, CDR1 is SQVTM and CDR2 is ANQGSEA. V shed 6 bases and J 4 bases; nucleotides not matched to a gene: 11. The CDR3 is 15 residues long. CDR3: CSVVQGVQTYNEQFF. In nucleotides, the CDR3 is TGCAGCGTCGTACAGGGGGTCCAAACATACAATGAGCAGTTCTTC.

The chain employs TRBV28 and TRBJ2-7, with D possibly TRBD2 on 6 matching bases. Deletions cut 8 bases from V and 5 bases from J, with 7 bases between. The CDR3 is 10 amino acids. Looked up from germline, CDR1 is MDHEN and CDR2 is SYDVKM. Here the CDR3 reads CASGGDEQYF. In DNA form, the CDR3 reads TGTGCCAGCGGCGGGGACGAGCAGTACTTC.

The chain links TRBV30 to TRBJ2-7, with 12 positions matching TRBD2. The CDR3 extends over 15 amino acids. Germline CDR1 and CDR2: GTSNPN and SVGIG (reference sequence). J lost 2 bases, V lost 4 bases, and 6 bases had no gene match. CDR3 nucleotide sequence: TGTGCCTGGACGGGGACTAGCGGGTTCACCTACGAGCAGTACTTC. It is translated as CAWTGTSGFTYEQYF.

This clone has a single count. The chain combines TRBV5-1 with TRBJ2-3, with TRBD2 identical over 8 bases. Germline CDR1 is SGHRS and CDR2 is YFSETQ. Trimming cost V 5 bases and J 2 bases; bases outside gene matches: 10. The CDR3 contains 16 residues. DNA of the CDR3: TGCGCCAGCAGGTACTCCTCAGCGGGAGCCACAGATACGCAGTATTTT. Translating gives CASRYSSAGATDTQYF.

The chain combines TRBV18 with TRBJ1-1; no clear D. Germline V CDR1 and CDR2: KGHSH, LQKENI. V dropped 1 base and J dropped 8 bases, with 14 bases sitting between them. CDR3 size: 14 residues. In DNA form, the CDR3 reads TGTGCCAGCTCACCACGCCGCACAGAACCAGAAGCTTTCTTT. Its protein is CASSPRRTEPEAFF. The full variable domain, completed using reference TRBV18 and TRBJ1-1, is NAGVMQNPRHLVRRRGQEARLRCSPMKGHSHVYWYRQLPEEGLKFMVYLQKENIIDESGMPKERFSAEFPKEGPSILRIQQVVRGDSAAYFCASSPRRTEPEAFFGQGTRLTVV.

The chain carries TRBV18 and TRBJ1-1, with D possibly TRBD1 on 5 matching bases. Germline values: CDR1 KGHSH, CDR2 LQKENI. This CDR3 region has 15 residues. Trimming left V 3 bases short and J 0 bases short, with 11 bases between. CDR3 DNA sequence: TGTGCCAGCTCACCTACCGGGACGGTGAACACTGAAGCTTTCTTT. Amino acids: CASSPTGTVNTEAFF.

The rearrangement uses TRBV28 and TRBJ1-1; 8 positions agree with TRBD1. Per the germline V gene, CDR1 is MDHEN and CDR2 is SYDVKM. CDR3 length: 15 amino acids. J was trimmed by 4 bases and V by 5 bases; bases with no gene match: 9. CDR3 protein: CASSPRGQGGTEAFF. CDR3 nucleotide sequence: TGTGCCAGCAGTCCCCGAGGACAGGGTGGCACTGAAGCTTTCTTT.

The chain employs TRBV7-9 and TRBJ2-3; 7 bases line up with TRBD2. Germline CDR1 reads SEHNR; CDR2 reads FQNEAQ (reference sequence). This CDR3 is built from 14 residues. Trimming removed 3 bases from V and 5 bases from J; junction bases left unmatched: 5. DNA of the CDR3: TGTGCCAGCAGCTTTGGGCTAGCGGTAGATACGCAGTATTTT. It yields the protein CASSFGLAVDTQYF.

This chain links TRBV30 with TRBJ1-1; no firm D call. The CDR3 loop spans 14 amino acids. V was cut by 2 bases and J by 1 base, with 11 bases left in between. Germline V lookup: CDR1 GTSNPN, CDR2 SVGIG (reference sequence). The CDR3 protein is CAWSISPWNTEAFF. The CDR3 DNA reads TGTGCCTGGAGTATTTCCCCATGGAACACTGAAGCTTTCTTT.

This clone was counted a single time. The chain combines TRBV6-5 with TRBJ1-1; maybe TRBD1 (5 bases). Germline V CDR1 and CDR2: MNHEY, SVGAGI. Trimming cost V 4 bases and J 1 base, with 13 bases left between them. The CDR3 sequence is 15 residues long. CDR3 in amino acids: CASSSPGRANTEAFF. CDR3 nucleotides: TGTGCCAGCAGTTCCCCGGGCAGGGCGAACACTGAAGCTTTCTTT.

This clone appeared a few times. The V call is TRBV29-1, the J call TRBJ1-6; possible D gene TRBD1, 6 bases. V lost 4 bases and J 7 bases, leaving 11 bases between the germline ends. This CDR3 is 13 amino acids long. Germline V gene sequence: CDR1 SQVTM, CDR2 ANQGSEA. CDR3 region: CSVVDRPNSPLHF. The CDR3 bases are TGCAGCGTTGTTGACAGGCCGAATTCACCCCTCCACTTT.

The chain has TRBV14 and TRBJ2-5, with D possibly TRBD2 on 6 matching bases. Germline CDR1 and CDR2: SGHDN and FVKESK. This CDR3 has 15 amino acids. The V gene lost 5 bases and the J gene lost 6 bases, with 19 bases spanning the gap. The CDR3 sequence: CASSFDAGLTKTQYF. Written as DNA, the CDR3 is TGTGCCAGCAGCTTTGACGCGGGGTTAACAAAGACCCAGTACTTC.

The table lists this clone with a few counts. The chain has TRBV4-1 and TRBJ1-5, with TRBD1 identical over 8 bases. Germline CDR1 and CDR2: MGHRA and YSYEKL. The length of the CDR3 is 17 residues. J lost 4 bases, V lost 4 bases, and 12 bases had no gene match. CDR3 sequence: CASSPNDLGTGNQPQHF. In DNA, the CDR3 is TGCGCCAGCAGCCCGAACGACCTGGGGACAGGAAATCAGCCCCAGCATTTT.

The rearrangement joins TRBV7-9 to TRBJ2-1; 7 bases map to TRBD2. This CDR3 has 13 amino acids. Germline lookup yields CDR1 SEHNR and CDR2 FQNEAQ (reference sequence). The ends lost 0 bases at V and 7 bases at J; junction bases unmatched: 0. The CDR3, as DNA: TGTGCCAGCAGCTTAGCGGGACTAAATGAGCAGTTCTTC. Amino acids: CASSLAGLNEQFF.

The V gene is TRBV7-2, the J gene TRBJ1-1; tentative D call: TRBD1 (6 bases). V shed 5 bases and J shed 2 bases, with 12 bases lying between them. This CDR3 contains 14 residues. CDR1 is SGHTA, CDR2 FQGNSA, per germline. The CDR3, as DNA: TGTGCCAGCAGCCTAGAGGACAGAAACACTGAAGCTTTCTTT. It yields the protein CASSLEDRNTEAFF.

CDR3 residues: CASKDRPGWQETQYF. CDR3 in DNA: TGTGCCAGTAAGGACCGCCCCGGATGGCAAGAGACCCAGTACTTC. The gene calls are TRBV27 and TRBJ2-5; no firm D call. V gave up 9 bases and J gave up 2 bases, with 19 bases separating them. Germline V gene lookup returns CDR1 MNHEY and CDR2 SMNVEV (reference sequence). The CDR3 totals 15 residues.

This clone was detected only a few times. The rearrangement links TRBV29-1 to TRBJ2-7, with unresolved D. Trimming took 0 bases from V and 9 from J, leaving 9 bases between them. From germline, CDR1 is SQVTM and CDR2 ANQGSEA. The length of the CDR3 is 11 residues. The CDR3 bases are TGCAGCGTTGAAGAGACCGCCCGGCAGTACTTC. Translation gives CSVEETARQYF.

The CDR3 loop is CAWSVRGPQHF. CDR3 coding DNA: TGTGCCTGGAGTGTAAGGGGGCCCCAGCATTTT. The rearrangement uses TRBV30 and TRBJ1-5, with D possibly being TRBD1 (5 bases). The germline V gene has CDR1 GTSNPN and CDR2 SVGIG (reference sequence). The CDR3 runs 11 residues. The V and J ends lost 0 bases and 9 bases respectively, with 6 bases between them.

The chain couples TRBV5-1 to TRBJ2-7; D is unresolved. The CDR3 has 11 amino acids. CDR1 is SGHRS, CDR2 YFSETQ, per germline. V was trimmed by 6 bases and J by 3 bases, leaving 7 bases between them. The CDR3 protein is CASTADYEQYF. The DNA of the CDR3 is TGCGCCAGCACCGCTGACTACGAGCAGTACTTC.

The chain recombines TRBV30 with TRBJ1-2; no clear D. V was pared by 1 base and J by 2 bases, with 8 bases between. Germline lookup yields CDR1 GTSNPN and CDR2 SVGIG (reference sequence). The CDR3 spans 13 residues. This CDR3 is CAWSAGLNYGYTF. DNA of the CDR3: TGTGCCTGGAGTGCCGGACTGAACTATGGCTACACCTTC.

This clone was seen more than once but under ten times. This chain connects TRBV29-1 to TRBJ1-4, with 10 bases identical to TRBD1. V lost 7 bases and J lost 7; bases outside the gene matches: 6. Germline V gives CDR1 SQVTM, CDR2 ANQGSEA. The CDR3 is 13 residues long. Here the CDR3 DNA reads TGCAGCGGGACGACAGGGGGCGGTGAAAAACTGTTTTTT. It specifies CSGTTGGGEKLFF.